The 13 T cell receptor beta chains presented below share a single source sample, sequenced in a study of response to subunit inactivated influenza vaccine. TCRdb recomputed calls from the RT-PCR reads with MiXCR, one row per CDR3 protein. The table includes around 710,000 distinct CDR3 sequences, about 15% detected once. The source was PBMCs from blood, collected 14 days before vaccination. Source of these receptors: a man aged 45-60 years who received an inactivated influenza vaccine.

The V and J genes are TRBV7-3 and TRBJ2-3; D is unresolved. The germline gives CDR1 SGHTA, CDR2 FQGTGA. Trimming took 2 bases from V and 0 from J, leaving 9 bases between them. CDR3 length: 15 amino acids. The DNA of the CDR3 is TGTGCCAGCAGCTTACAACCCACCAGCACAGATACGCAGTATTTT. It encodes CASSLQPTSTDTQYF.

This clonotype came up many times. The J gene is TRBJ2-4, the V gene TRBV4-1; 7 bases align to TRBD1. J was trimmed by 9 bases and V by 0 bases; bases with no gene match: 2. CDR1 and CDR2 (germline): MGHRA, YSYEKL. The CDR3 contains 13 residues. This CDR3 reads CASSQDWDSIQYF. DNA for the CDR3: TGCGCCAGCAGCCAAGATTGGGACAGCATTCAGTACTTC.

This clonotype was recorded only once. The V and J genes are TRBV20-1 and TRBJ2-7, with a tentative D call TRBD2 (7 bases). The CDR3 contains 14 residues. Germline CDR1 DFQATT, CDR2 SNEGSKA (reference sequence). Trimming pared 3 bases from V and 4 bases from J, leaving 16 bases between. The CDR3 nucleotides read TGCAGTGCTAGCTTGGGGGGGGCGTCTTACGAGCAGTACTTC. Translating gives CSASLGGASYEQYF.

This clonotype was counted a few times. The chain links TRBV6-2 or TRBV6-3 to TRBJ1-2, with 8 bases aligning to TRBD1. The CDR3 runs 12 residues. V dropped 7 bases and J dropped 6; count of bases not matched to a gene: 4. The germline V gene has CDR1 MNHEY and CDR2 SVGEGT. The chain's CDR3 is CASTRTGNGYTF. CDR3 DNA: TGTGCCAGCACCCGGACAGGGAATGGCTACACCTTC.

This clonotype was counted a few times. The CDR3 sequence: CASSSSWADVQETQYF. The CDR3 region has the DNA TGTGCCAGCAGTTCAAGTTGGGCAGACGTCCAAGAGACCCAGTACTTC. The chain links TRBV28 to TRBJ2-5, with no clear D. This CDR3 is built from 16 residues. V was pared by 4 bases and J by 1 base, with 16 bases between. Germline CDR1 reads MDHEN; CDR2 reads SYDVKM.

This clonotype was detected ten times or more. This chain connects TRBV10-3 to TRBJ2-5; D may be TRBD1 or TRBD2 (5 bases each). The germline gives CDR1 ENHRY, CDR2 SYGVKD. The V end lost 0 bases, the J end lost 5 bases, and 7 bases lay between the germline ends. CDR3 length equals 13 residues. CDR3 in amino acids: CAISESGVETQYF. As DNA, the CDR3 is TGTGCCATCAGTGAGTCGGGGGTGGAGACCCAGTACTTC.

CDR3 region: CSDGSEAFF. CDR3 nucleotide sequence: TGCAGTGACGGGTCCGAAGCTTTCTTT. The rearrangement links TRBV20-1 to TRBJ1-1; no definite D call. This CDR3 contains 9 residues. Germline V gene sequence: CDR1 DFQATT, CDR2 SNEGSKA (reference sequence). With 7 bases removed from V and 8 bases from J, the gap between germline ends came to 8 bases.

The chain joins TRBV12-3 or TRBV12-4 to TRBJ2-3; TRBD2 might be the D (7 bases). CDR3 length equals 16 residues. Trimming took 2 bases from V and 0 from J, leaving 12 bases between them. The chain's CDR3 is CASSLMAGASTDTQYF. The CDR3 DNA is TGTGCCAGCAGTTTAATGGCGGGGGCTAGCACAGATACGCAGTATTTT.

The chain couples TRBV20-1 to TRBJ2-7; 10 nucleotides agree with TRBD2. The CDR3 has 14 amino acids. V shed 3 bases, J shed 2 bases, and the junction held 4 bases outside the gene matches. In germline, CDR1 is DFQATT, CDR2 SNEGSKA (reference sequence). CDR3 nucleotide sequence: TGCAGTGCTAGCGGCCTAGCGGGGGCCTACGAGCAGTACTTC. Protein product: CSASGLAGAYEQYF.

The V gene is TRBV24-1, the J gene TRBJ2-3, with a tentative D call TRBD2 (5 bases). The CDR3 totals 13 residues. V was clipped by 8 bases and J by 1 base, with 9 bases between them. Germline-derived CDR1 and CDR2 are KGHDR and SFDVKD. The CDR3 nucleotides are TGTGCCACCATGAGGGTTGGCACAGATACGCAGTATTTT. It yields the protein CATMRVGTDTQYF.

The chain carries TRBV5-1 and TRBJ1-2, with D perhaps matching TRBD1 (6 bases). The CDR3 covers 14 residues. Per the germline V gene, CDR1 is SGHRS and CDR2 is YFSETQ. V lost 4 bases, J lost 4 bases, and 14 bases lay in between. The CDR3 loop is CASSPEAGAYGYTF. DNA of the CDR3: TGCGCCAGCAGCCCCGAAGCAGGGGCCTATGGCTACACCTTC.

This clonotype has a count of ten or more. The V and J genes are TRBV29-1 and TRBJ2-3, with a weak D call TRBD2 (7 bases). V lost 5 bases and J 2 bases, leaving 17 bases between the germline ends. Germline V gene lookup returns CDR1 SQVTM and CDR2 ANQGSEA. This CDR3 has 15 residues. The CDR3: CSVSRGGGYTDTQYF. The CDR3 DNA sequence: TGCAGCGTTTCTCGAGGGGGGGGCTACACAGATACGCAGTATTTT.

The genes are TRBV28 and TRBJ1-3; weak D call: TRBD1 (5 bases). Germline V gene sequence: CDR1 MDHEN, CDR2 SYDVKM. The CDR3 contains 18 residues. The V end was cut by 4 bases, the J end by 0 bases, with 19 bases between. Here the CDR3 reads CASSSSAGGTSSGNTIYF. In nucleotides, the CDR3 is TGTGCCAGCAGTTCCTCCGCGGGAGGGACGAGCTCTGGAAACACCATATATTTT. Full variable domain (outside the CDR3, taken from reference TRBV28 and TRBJ1-3): DVKVTQSSRYLVKRTGEKVFLECVQDMDHENMFWYRQDPGLGLRLIYFSYDVKMKEKGDIPEGYSVSREKKERFSLILESASTNQTSMYLCASSSSAGGTSSGNTIYFGEGSWLTVV.